This TCR beta chain was recovered during a study of blood T cell repertoires in COVID-19. In the study overall: The analysed material was cDNA or gDNA that came from T cells, B-cell-depleted T cells, or PBMCs.

In the source study's methods: The assay estimated nucleated cells by amplifying reference gene primers. The data were produced by immunoSEQ multiplex PCR, yet TCRdb's version contains in-frame clones alone and is incomplete. That table is the source of V, J and clone size, and D and trimming were worked out from the DNA. The sample lists about 200,000 clones; over 80% were seen once. The V end was cut by 5 bases, the J end by 2 bases, with 9 bases between. There are 13 residues in the CDR3. Looked up from germline, CDR1 is LGHNA and CDR2 is YNFKEQ. This clone was detected only once. The source of this sequence is a woman aged 55-70 years with COVID-19, enrolled during active disease. The sequencing sample was made of peripheral blood. The rearrangement links TRBV4-2 to TRBJ1-1, with a weak D call TRBD1 (6 bases). The chain's CDR3 is CASSVDSNTEAFF. Here the CDR3 DNA reads TGTGCCAGCAGCGTGGACAGCAACACTGAAGCTTTCTTT.